These 21 T cell receptor beta chains came from one sample sequenced in a study of cytomegalovirus exposure and HLA in healthy donors (TCRdb year 2017). The receptor library was made with the immunoSEQ multiplex PCR assay. For the multiplex PCR, a mixture combining 60 forward primers for TCR Vbeta segments and 13 reverse primers for TCR Jbeta segments was used. This is the immuneACCESS table as TCRdb keeps it, with only in-frame sequences that have V and J called. A part of the clones is gone; compared with another copy, unresolved V genes explain less than half, and the rest is unexplained. This sample holds some 160,000 clones; over 80% were observed only once. In total, the top ten clones hold approximately 2.2% of the sample. Sequencing input: PBMCs. Receptors originate from a male donor in good health and CMV-seronegative.

The chain uses TRBV23-1 and TRBJ2-7; D possibly corresponds to TRBD1 (6 bases). TRBV23-1 is an ORF for which the function is uncertain. Trimming took 4 bases from V and 4 from J, leaving 14 bases between them. This CDR3 spans 14 amino acids. The DNA for the CDR3 is TGCGCCAGCAGTCGACAGGCAGCTTGGTACGAGCAGTACTTC. It specifies CASSRQAAWYEQYF.

The J gene is TRBJ2-5, the V gene TRBV30; 12 bases map to TRBD2. The CDR3 runs 15 residues. V trimming: 2 bases; J trimming: 4 bases; junction bases outside the gene matches: 5. Looked up from germline, CDR1 is GTSNPN and CDR2 is SVGIG (reference sequence). As DNA, the CDR3 is TGTGCCTGGAGTTGGGCTAGCGGGGGGGTAGAGACCCAGTACTTC. It is translated as CAWSWASGGVETQYF.

This chain uses TRBV4-1 with TRBJ1-4; 7 positions agree with TRBD1. The CDR3 runs to 17 residues. Looked up from germline, CDR1 is MGHRA and CDR2 is YSYEKL. V shed 4 bases and J 2 bases; nucleotides not matched to a gene: 10. This chain's CDR3 is CASSRDLDRPTNEKLFF. As DNA, the CDR3 is TGCGCCAGCAGCCGGGATTTGGACAGGCCGACTAATGAAAAACTGTTTTTT.

The rearrangement uses TRBV27 and TRBJ2-7; D ambiguous. This CDR3 is 14 amino acids long. Germline V gene lookup returns CDR1 MNHEY and CDR2 SMNVEV (reference sequence). The germline V and J ends were trimmed by 0 bases and 4 bases, with 10 bases remaining between them. CDR3 loop: CASSLSQNKYEQYF. The CDR3 coding sequence is TGTGCCAGCAGTTTATCTCAGAACAAGTACGAGCAGTACTTC.

The chain couples TRBV5-1 to TRBJ2-5; 8 nucleotides align to TRBD1. The V and J ends lost 6 bases and 5 bases, in that order; junction bases with no gene match: 6. This CDR3 has 13 amino acids. From germline, CDR1 is SGHRS and CDR2 YFSETQ. DNA for the CDR3: TGCGCCAGCAATCCCCAGGGGGCGGAGACCCAGTACTTC. This translates into CASNPQGAETQYF. Supplemented by reference TRBV5-1 and TRBJ2-5, the full variable domain reads KAGVTQTPRYLIKTRGQQVTLSCSPISGHRSVSWYQQTPGQGLQFLFEYFSETQRNKGNFPGRFSGRQFSNSRSEMNVSTLELGDSALYLCASNPQGAETQYFGPGTRLLVL.

To note about this clone: The sample carries other DNA sequences with the same CDR3. The J gene is TRBJ1-6, the V gene TRBV6-1, with D tentatively TRBD1 (5 bases). Between the trimmed V and J ends, which lost 1 base and 10 bases, there was a span of 17 bases. Germline V gene lookup returns CDR1 MNHNS and CDR2 SASEGT. There are 16 residues in the CDR3. DNA of the CDR3: TGTGCCAGCAGTGAAGTTGAGACGGGGGGTAGATCACCCCTCCACTTT. This codes for CASSEVETGGRSPLHF.

The rearrangement uses TRBV7-9 and TRBJ1-1; 11 nucleotides line up with TRBD1. The CDR3 spans 16 residues. Germline V gene lookup returns CDR1 SEHNR and CDR2 FQNEAQ (reference sequence). The V segment lost 2 bases and the J segment 3 bases; nucleotides outside the gene matches: 5. The CDR3 protein is CASSLWTGGLHTEAFF. In DNA, the CDR3 is TGTGCCAGCAGCTTATGGACAGGGGGCCTTCACACTGAAGCTTTCTTT.

The chain links TRBV19 to TRBJ1-5; D is uncertain. Germline V gene sequence: CDR1 LNHDA, CDR2 SQIVND (reference sequence). V shed 6 bases and J shed 7 bases, with 10 bases lying between them. The CDR3 length is 12 residues. In nucleotides, the CDR3 is TGTGCCAGTAGGGAGGGAGGGCAGCCCCAGCATTTT. It translates to CASREGGQPQHF. The whole variable domain, remainder taken from reference TRBV19 and TRBJ1-5, is DGGITQSPKYLFRKEGQNVTLSCEQNLNHDAMYWYRQDPGQGLRLIYYSQIVNDFQKGDIAEGYSVSREKKESFPLTVTSAQKNPTAFYLCASREGGQPQHFGDGTRLSIL.

The chain combines TRBV25-1 with TRBJ1-6, with D tentatively TRBD1 (5 bases). Trimming removed 8 bases at V and 6 bases at J, with 8 bases between. Per germline, CDR1 MGHDK and CDR2 SYGVNS. CDR3 size: 12 residues. The CDR3 loop reads CASRQTNSPLHF. The CDR3 DNA sequence: TGTGCCAGCCGACAGACTAATTCACCCCTCCACTTT.

This chain links TRBV5-3 with TRBJ1-1; 7 nucleotides match TRBD1. TRBV5-3 is an ORF for which the function is uncertain. There are 16 residues in the CDR3. V trimming: 4 bases; J trimming: 4 bases; junction bases outside the gene matches: 13. CDR3 bases: TGTGCCAGAAGCAGCCCAGGGCAGGGGGTTTTCACTGAAGCTTTCTTT. Encoded protein: CARSSPGQGVFTEAFF.

The chain combines TRBV6-5 with TRBJ1-2, with 8 bases matching TRBD1. Germline V CDR1 and CDR2: MNHEY, SVGAGI. J lost 2 bases, V lost 10 bases, and 3 bases had no gene match. There are 12 residues in the CDR3. CDR3 nucleotides: TGTGCCACCTGGACAGGGAACTATGGCTACACCTTC. Amino acids: CATWTGNYGYTF.

CDR3 loop: CASRRWAGLFGEQYF. In DNA form, the CDR3 reads TGTGCCAGCAGACGTTGGGCGGGTCTTTTCGGCGAGCAGTACTTC. The chain recombines TRBV7-8 with TRBJ2-7, with D possibly matching TRBD2 (5 bases). The V and J ends lost 6 bases and 6 bases respectively, with 21 bases between them. The CDR3 consists of 15 residues. CDR1 and CDR2 from the germline V gene are SGHVS and FQNEAQ.

CDR3 sequence reads: CASSQEDRGRDEQFF. Here the CDR3 DNA reads TGCGCCAGCAGCCAAGAGGACAGGGGTAGGGATGAGCAGTTCTTC. V is TRBV4-1 and J is TRBJ2-1; 9 positions match TRBD1. V was pared by 0 bases and J by 8 bases, with 5 bases of the junction left unmatched. The CDR3 spans 15 residues. Germline V CDR1 and CDR2: MGHRA, YSYEKL.

The rearrangement links TRBV11-2 to TRBJ2-7, with 7 positions matching TRBD2. J gave up 3 bases and V 2 bases, and 7 bases lay outside the gene matches. Germline CDR1 reads SGHAT; CDR2 reads FQNNGV. This CDR3 contains 15 residues. CDR3 amino acids: CASSLNPAGIYEQYF. CDR3 DNA sequence: TGTGCCAGCAGCTTAAATCCAGCGGGGATCTACGAGCAGTACTTC.

The genes are TRBV29-1 and TRBJ2-5; TRBD1 agrees at 8 bases. Germline CDR1 is SQVTM and CDR2 is ANQGSEA. The V gene end was trimmed by 4 bases and the J gene end by 4 bases; junction bases not matched to a gene: 2. CDR3 length: 12 amino acids. The CDR3 sequence is CSVVRGRETQYF. The CDR3, as DNA: TGCAGCGTTGTCAGGGGGCGAGAGACCCAGTACTTC.

V and J are TRBV14 and TRBJ1-6, with 8 bases identical to TRBD1. The CDR3 has 17 residues. The germline gives CDR1 SGHDN, CDR2 FVKESK. Trimming cost V 2 bases and J 6 bases; bases outside gene matches: 9. The CDR3 loop is CASSQKRQGASNSPLHF. The CDR3 bases are TGTGCCAGCAGCCAAAAAAGGCAGGGGGCGAGTAATTCACCCCTCCACTTT.

The chain employs TRBV5-1 and TRBJ1-4; perhaps TRBD1 as D (5 bases). The CDR3 runs 15 residues. Trimming left V 1 base short and J 8 bases short, with 15 bases between. Germline V gene sequence: CDR1 SGHRS, CDR2 YFSETQ. CDR3 in DNA: TGCGCCAGCAGCTTGCGTACCGGGGGTGGGGAAAAACTGTTTTTT. As protein: CASSLRTGGGEKLFF.

Written as DNA, the CDR3 is TGTGCCAGCAGTGGAGGACTAGCGGGGAACACCGGGGAGCTGTTTTTT. Protein sequence: CASSGGLAGNTGELFF. J is TRBJ2-2 and V is TRBV6-4; TRBD2 matches at 11 bases. With V trimmed by 4 bases and J by 1 base, 2 bases remained unmatched. The CDR3 is made up of 16 amino acids. The V gene's germline CDR1 is MRHNA and CDR2 SNTAGT.

The chain recombines TRBV6-6 with TRBJ2-5; tentatively, D is TRBD2 (6 bases). The CDR3 length is 14 residues. Germline V gives CDR1 MNHNY, CDR2 SVGAGI (reference sequence). Trimming removed 6 bases from V and 0 bases from J, with 11 bases in between. Written as DNA, the CDR3 is TGTGCCAGCAGCCCTCGGGGGTACCAAGAGACCCAGTACTTC. Protein sequence: CASSPRGYQETQYF.

Written as DNA, the CDR3 is TGTGCCAGCAGCCCGGGACAGCCCCAGCATTTT. It is translated as CASSPGQPQHF. The chain joins TRBV7-9 to TRBJ1-5; D unresolved. V lost 5 bases to trimming and J lost 7 bases, with 6 bases between them. The CDR3 is 11 residues long. Per germline, CDR1 SEHNR and CDR2 FQNEAQ (reference sequence).

The chain links TRBV7-9 to TRBJ1-1, with a weak D call TRBD1 (5 bases). The V gene lost 1 base and the J gene lost 4 bases, with 13 bases spanning the gap. From germline, CDR1 is SEHNR and CDR2 FQNEAQ (reference sequence). This CDR3 has 15 amino acids. CDR3 amino acids: CASSLEWQGGTEAFF. The DNA for the CDR3 is TGTGCCAGCAGCTTAGAGTGGCAGGGCGGCACTGAAGCTTTCTTT.